This passage covers 24 T cell receptor beta chains from one sample sequenced in a study of T cell responses to AZD1222 COVID-19 vaccine. Generated by immunoSEQ multiplex PCR, the TCRdb table keeps only in-frame clones and is missing some. The data contain 110,000 or so clones, around 88% of them singletons. Sample: peripheral blood, taken 28 days after the second AZD1222 dose. These receptor sequences come from an adult who received the AZD1222 COVID-19 vaccine.

This chain links TRBV5-1 with TRBJ1-2; 9 positions agree with TRBD1. Germline V gene data show CDR1 as SGHRS and CDR2 as YFSETQ. The CDR3 extends over 14 amino acids. With 0 bases clipped from V and 4 bases from J, the junction kept 1 base outside the gene matches. The CDR3 loop is CASSLGQGGYGYTF. CDR3 coding DNA: TGCGCCAGCAGCTTGGGACAGGGGGGCTATGGCTACACCTTC.

This sequence joins TRBV19 and TRBJ1-1; D may be TRBD1 (6 bases). The V end lost 4 bases, the J end lost 0 bases, and 15 bases lay between the germline ends. CDR3 length: 16 residues. Germline V gene lookup returns CDR1 LNHDA and CDR2 SQIVND (reference sequence). Here the CDR3 reads CASSNPRGAMNTEAFF. The DNA for the CDR3 is TGTGCCAGTAGTAACCCACGGGGGGCAATGAACACTGAAGCTTTCTTT.

The chain joins TRBV19 to TRBJ1-1; D is undetermined. The length of the CDR3 is 11 residues. CDR1 LNHDA and CDR2 SQIVND come from the germline V gene (reference sequence). The V end was cut by 7 bases, the J end by 9 bases, with 12 bases between. CDR3 DNA sequence: TGTGCCAGTAAGATAGGAGGCAAAGCTTTCTTT. Its protein is CASKIGGKAFF.

V usage is TRBV6-2 or TRBV6-3 and J usage is TRBJ1-1; D is perhaps TRBD1 (5 bases). The CDR3 runs to 14 residues. The germline V and J ends were trimmed by 4 bases and 4 bases, with 13 bases remaining between them. Per the germline V gene, CDR1 is MNHEY and CDR2 is SVGEGT. Here the CDR3 DNA reads TGTGCCAGCAGTTTTGGGCAGGGAATCACTGAAGCTTTCTTT. Its protein is CASSFGQGITEAFF.

This clone showed up just once. This chain joins TRBV7-8 and TRBJ2-7; TRBD2 matches 9 bases. V shed 3 bases and J 2 bases; nucleotides not matched to a gene: 5. The CDR3 has 15 amino acids. The germline V gene has CDR1 SGHVS and CDR2 FQNEAQ. Written as DNA, the CDR3 is TGTGCCAGCAGCTTCCTGGCGGGGGGGGCCTACGAGCAGTACTTC. The encoded protein is CASSFLAGGAYEQYF.

The rearrangement uses TRBV5-4 and TRBJ2-3, with 8 bases lining up with TRBD1. The J segment lost 0 bases and the V segment lost 2 bases, leaving 8 bases of the junction unmatched. Germline V gene lookup returns CDR1 SGHNT and CDR2 YYREEE (reference sequence). There are 17 residues in the CDR3. The chain's CDR3 is CASSFPGGPPSTDTQYF. In nucleotides, the CDR3 is TGTGCCAGCAGCTTCCCAGGGGGCCCCCCTAGCACAGATACGCAGTATTTT.

The chain has TRBV24-1 and TRBJ1-6, with 12 bases aligning to TRBD1. The V gene end was trimmed by 12 bases and the J gene end by 8 bases; junction bases not matched to a gene: 7. The CDR3 runs to 14 residues. CDR1 KGHDR and CDR2 SFDVKD come from the germline V gene. Written as DNA, the CDR3 is TGTGCCGCGGGACAGGGGGCGAAATATTCACCCCTCCACTTT. Amino acid sequence: CAAGQGAKYSPLHF.

The chain joins TRBV4-1 to TRBJ1-2; 9 nucleotides agree with TRBD1. The CDR3 runs to 20 residues. The V and J ends lost 1 base and 7 bases, in that order; junction bases with no gene match: 22. Germline V gene sequence: CDR1 MGHRA, CDR2 YSYEKL. The CDR3 DNA sequence: TGCGCCAGCAGCCAAGGCCGTCCGATCGGGACAGGGATATTTGAGGGTGGCTACACCTTC. It yields the protein CASSQGRPIGTGIFEGGYTF.

The rearrangement uses TRBV25-1 and TRBJ1-3, with D maybe TRBD1 (5 bases). V lost 1 base and J 3 bases, leaving 10 bases between the germline ends. Per the germline V gene, CDR1 is MGHDK and CDR2 is SYGVNS. The CDR3 totals 15 residues. This chain's CDR3 is CASSESPDSGNTIYF. The CDR3 nucleotides are TGTGCCAGCAGTGAATCTCCCGACAGTGGAAACACCATATATTTT.

The J gene is TRBJ1-1, the V gene TRBV3-1 (or the pseudogene TRBV3-2); TRBD1 might be the D (5 bases). The CDR3 contains 14 residues. Germline assignment: CDR1 LGHDT and CDR2 YNNKEL (reference sequence). V gave up 1 base and J gave up 1 base, with 7 bases separating them. DNA of the CDR3: TGTGCCAGCAGCCAAGTGGGGGGGAACACTGAAGCTTTCTTT. It yields the protein CASSQVGGNTEAFF.

The CDR3 DNA is TGTGCCAGCAGGCTCCAAACAGGGAACTATGGCTACACCTTC. The encoded protein is CASRLQTGNYGYTF. The chain is built from TRBV28 and TRBJ1-2, with a tentative D call TRBD1 (6 bases). There are 14 residues in the CDR3. Germline V gives CDR1 MDHEN, CDR2 SYDVKM. The V end lost 6 bases, the J end lost 2 bases, and 13 bases lay between the germline ends.

This clone was seen a single time. This chain uses TRBV4-3 with TRBJ1-2; D is uncertain. This CDR3 comprises 15 residues. CDR1 and CDR2 from the germline V gene are LGHNA and YSLEER. The V end was cut by 1 base, the J end by 1 base, with 10 bases between. CDR3 residues: CASSQGVFGNYGYTF. CDR3 sequence (DNA): TGCGCCAGCAGCCAAGGGGTTTTTGGTAACTATGGCTACACCTTC.

The table lists this clone with a count of one. V and J are TRBV11-2 and TRBJ1-1, with D possibly TRBD1 on 5 matching bases. The CDR3 has 15 amino acids. The V gene's germline CDR1 is SGHAT and CDR2 FQNNGV. V lost 5 bases and J lost 3, with 16 bases in between. The CDR3 reads CASSLRQGGDTEAFF. The CDR3 region has the DNA TGTGCCAGCAGCCTACGCCAGGGAGGGGACACTGAAGCTTTCTTT.

The chain joins TRBV12-3 or TRBV12-4 to TRBJ2-7; tentative D call: TRBD1 (5 bases). V lost 4 bases and J lost 9, with 16 bases in between. CDR3 length: 13 residues. The CDR3 region is CASSSSGIIRQYF. CDR3 bases: TGTGCCAGCAGTTCCTCAGGGATTATTCGGCAGTACTTC.

A few counts support this clone. The chain couples TRBV28 to TRBJ1-5; TRBD1 agrees at 10 bases. The ends lost 4 bases at V and 5 bases at J; junction bases unmatched: 2. Germline V lookup: CDR1 MDHEN, CDR2 SYDVKM. The CDR3 has 14 amino acids. CDR3 loop: CASSSGQGDQPQHF. The DNA for the CDR3 is TGTGCCAGCAGTTCCGGACAGGGGGATCAGCCCCAGCATTTT.

The chain couples TRBV21-1 to TRBJ1-5. TRBV21-1 is labeled a pseudogene. CDR3 size: 15 residues. The CDR3 DNA is TGTGCCAGCAGCTTTCCGGGAAATAGCAATCAGCCCCAGCATTTT. Amino acid sequence: CASSFPGNSNQPQHF.

This chain's CDR3 is CASSSSERRVNEKLFF. The CDR3 coding sequence is TGTGCCAGCAGTTCGAGCGAGAGACGGGTTAATGAAAAACTGTTTTTT. The chain joins TRBV28 to TRBJ1-4; no reliable D call. The germline V gene has CDR1 MDHEN and CDR2 SYDVKM. This CDR3 region has 16 residues. V lost 4 bases, J lost 4 bases, and 16 bases lay in between.

The rearrangement joins TRBV28 to TRBJ1-3; D is unclear. The CDR3 is 16 amino acids. V was shortened by 2 bases and J by 0 bases, with 11 bases between the two germline ends. Germline CDR1 reads MDHEN; CDR2 reads SYDVKM. CDR3 region: CASSLRPAGSGNTIYF. The CDR3 DNA reads as TGTGCCAGCAGTTTAAGGCCCGCGGGCTCTGGAAACACCATATATTTT.

V and J are TRBV11-2 and TRBJ2-2; maybe TRBD1 (5 bases). The germline CDR1 and CDR2 sequences are SGHAT and FQNNGV. With 5 bases removed from V and 7 bases from J, the gap between germline ends came to 8 bases. There are 12 residues in the CDR3. CDR3 sequence (DNA): TGTGCCAGCAGCACAGGTGTCGGGGAGCTGTTTTTT. Translation gives CASSTGVGELFF.

The V and J genes are TRBV5-1 and TRBJ2-3; D gene unclear. V lost 0 bases and J 4 bases, leaving 3 bases between the germline ends. CDR1 SGHRS and CDR2 YFSETQ come from the germline V gene. The CDR3 spans 12 residues. The CDR3 is CASSLESDTQYF. The CDR3 nucleotides are TGCGCCAGCAGCTTGGAATCAGATACGCAGTATTTT.

The rearrangement links TRBV28 to TRBJ1-2, with D hard to call. Germline V gene lookup returns CDR1 MDHEN and CDR2 SYDVKM. The CDR3 is 16 amino acids. V was shortened by 5 bases and J by 8 bases, with 24 bases between the two germline ends. CDR3 coding DNA: TGTGCCAGCAGTCGGCCTGCCGGCAGGCGGCTTAAGGGCTACACCTTC. The encoded protein is CASSRPAGRRLKGYTF.

This sequence joins TRBV2 and TRBJ1-1; maybe TRBD1 (6 bases). Germline loops: CDR1 SNHLY, CDR2 FYNNEI. CDR3 length: 14 residues. Between the trimmed V and J ends, which lost 5 bases and 5 bases, there was a span of 15 bases. The DNA of the CDR3 is TGTGCCAGCAGTACTATCAGGGGAATTACTGAAGCTTTCTTT. Translation: CASSTIRGITEAFF.

The V gene is TRBV18, the J gene TRBJ1-5, with unresolved D. V was pared by 2 bases and J by 1 base, with 9 bases between. The germline V gene encodes CDR1 KGHSH and CDR2 LQKENI. The CDR3 extends over 15 amino acids. The CDR3 sequence: CASSPSGESNQPQHF. The CDR3 bases are TGTGCCAGCTCACCATCCGGAGAAAGCAATCAGCCCCAGCATTTT.

The chain recombines TRBV7-2 with TRBJ1-3; no firm D call. The CDR3 loop spans 16 amino acids. Deletions cut 1 base from V and 4 bases from J, with 14 bases between. Germline V gives CDR1 SGHTA, CDR2 FQGNSA. The CDR3 spells CASSLESQTRGNTIYF. The CDR3 region has the DNA TGTGCCAGCAGCTTAGAGTCACAGACCCGAGGAAACACCATATATTTT.